Below are 3 T cell receptor beta chains sequenced from a single sample in a study of blood T cell repertoires in COVID-19. Libraries were prepared by immunoSEQ multiplex PCR; TCRdb keeps only in-frame clonotypes and omits some of them. The data hold 140,000 to 150,000 clones, with 75% to 85% observed a single time. The specimen sequenced was peripheral blood. The receptor source for this set is a man in his 60s with active or convalescent COVID-19.

The rearrangement uses TRBV2 and TRBJ2-5; D remains unclear. Per germline, CDR1 SNHLY and CDR2 FYNNEI. V was clipped by 2 bases and J by 2 bases, with 12 bases between them. This CDR3 has 15 amino acids. The CDR3 DNA is TGTGCCAGCAGTGAAAATCTAGGAGAACAAGAGACCCAGTACTTC. Translated: CASSENLGEQETQYF. The full variable domain, in which reference TRBV2 and TRBJ2-5 provide the parts outside the CDR3, is EPEVTQTPSHQVTQMGQEVILRCVPISNHLYFYWYRQILGQKVEFLVSFYNNEISEKSEIFDDQFSVERPDGSNFTLKIRSTKLEDSAMYFCASSENLGEQETQYFGPGTRLLVL.

The chain employs TRBV18 and TRBJ1-5; D perhaps matches TRBD1 (5 bases). The CDR3 covers 15 residues. The germline gives CDR1 KGHSH, CDR2 LQKENI. V was cut by 3 bases and J by 2 bases, with 11 bases left in between. The CDR3 DNA follows: TGTGCCAGCTCACCGCTGCAGGGCGGCAATCAGCCCCAGCATTTT. It codes for CASSPLQGGNQPQHF.

The rearrangement links TRBV16 to TRBJ2-3; D uncertain. This CDR3 comprises 12 residues. V was shortened by 3 bases and J by 4 bases, with 5 bases between the two germline ends. Per the germline V gene, CDR1 is KGHSY and CDR2 is FQNENV. CDR3 sequence reads: CASSQSADTQYF. The CDR3 coding sequence is TGTGCCAGCAGCCAGTCAGCAGATACGCAGTATTTT.